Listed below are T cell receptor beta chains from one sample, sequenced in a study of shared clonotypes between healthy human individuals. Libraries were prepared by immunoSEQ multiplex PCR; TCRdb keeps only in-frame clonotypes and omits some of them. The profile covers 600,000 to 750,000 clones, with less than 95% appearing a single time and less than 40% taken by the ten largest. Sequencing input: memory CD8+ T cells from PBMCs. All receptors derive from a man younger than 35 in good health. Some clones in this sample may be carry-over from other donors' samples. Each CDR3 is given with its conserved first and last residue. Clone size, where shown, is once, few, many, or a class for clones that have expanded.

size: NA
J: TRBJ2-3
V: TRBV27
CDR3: CASRRDRGTDTQYF

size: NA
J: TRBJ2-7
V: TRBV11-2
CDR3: CASRPNNMGSRYEQYF

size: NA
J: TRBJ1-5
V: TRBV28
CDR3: CASSFNSGQPQHF

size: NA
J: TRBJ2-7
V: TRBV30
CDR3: CASGDRGTYEQYF

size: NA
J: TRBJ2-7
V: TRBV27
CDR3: CASSPGTGYQQYF

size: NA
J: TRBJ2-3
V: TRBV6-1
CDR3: CASSVSGSRTDTQYF

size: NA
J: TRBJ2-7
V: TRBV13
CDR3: CASSLSLWREGLGEQYF

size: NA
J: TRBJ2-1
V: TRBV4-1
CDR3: CASSLLLADNYNEQFF

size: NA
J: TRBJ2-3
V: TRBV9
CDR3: CASSRYPDTQYF

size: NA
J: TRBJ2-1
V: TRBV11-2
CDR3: CASAQGTYTLDEQFF

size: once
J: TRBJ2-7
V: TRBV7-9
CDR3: CASSLLGQGLGEQYF

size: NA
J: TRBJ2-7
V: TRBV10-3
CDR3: CAIMNQEKGEQYF

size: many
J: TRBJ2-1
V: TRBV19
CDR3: CASSSRLGGRGNEQFF

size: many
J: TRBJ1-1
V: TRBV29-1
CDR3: CSVEGISGLTNTEAFF

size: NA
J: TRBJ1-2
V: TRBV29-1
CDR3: CSVRSETDYGYTF

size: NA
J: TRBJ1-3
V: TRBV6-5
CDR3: CASSYYPKGTGNTIYF

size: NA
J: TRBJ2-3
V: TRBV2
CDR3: CARGAGGPAGTDTQYF

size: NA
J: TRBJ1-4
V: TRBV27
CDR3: CASSLVQGIGEKLFF

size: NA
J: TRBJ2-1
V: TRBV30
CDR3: CAWSVPGQGRGNEQFF

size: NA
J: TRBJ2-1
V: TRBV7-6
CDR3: CASSSRGGKYNEQFF

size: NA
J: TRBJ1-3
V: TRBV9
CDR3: CASSVVPGNTIYF

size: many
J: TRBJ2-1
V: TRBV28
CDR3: CASSSRAEQFF

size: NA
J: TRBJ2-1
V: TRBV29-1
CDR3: CSHSTSESSYNEQFF

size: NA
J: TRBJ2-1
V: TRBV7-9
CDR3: CASSATSGVNNEQFF

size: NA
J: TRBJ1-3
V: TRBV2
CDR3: CASRGGSGNTIYF

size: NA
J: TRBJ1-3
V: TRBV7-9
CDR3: CASSLVNTIYF

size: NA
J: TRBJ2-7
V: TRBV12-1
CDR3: CASSCQSYEQYF

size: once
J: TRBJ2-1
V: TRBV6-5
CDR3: CASGDLGDEQFF

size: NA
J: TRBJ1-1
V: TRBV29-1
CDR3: CSVPAGGSEAFF

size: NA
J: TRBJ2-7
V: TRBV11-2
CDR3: CASSGRLADTYEQYF

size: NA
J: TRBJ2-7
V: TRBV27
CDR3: CASRELRLAGGQEQYF

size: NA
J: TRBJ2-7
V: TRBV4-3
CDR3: CASSASGTGGYEQYF

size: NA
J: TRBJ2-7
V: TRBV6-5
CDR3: CAPPRTAYEQYF

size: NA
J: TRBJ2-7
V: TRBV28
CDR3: CASSHPGDITYEQYF

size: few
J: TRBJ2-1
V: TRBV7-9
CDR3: CASSWTSGRVYNEQFF

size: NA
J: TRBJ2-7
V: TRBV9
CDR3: CASSVVGPPQYF

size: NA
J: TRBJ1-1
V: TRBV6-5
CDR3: CASSYDQGGMNTEAFF

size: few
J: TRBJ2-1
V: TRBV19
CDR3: CASTTGWGEQFF

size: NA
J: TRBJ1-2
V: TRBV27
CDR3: CASSLSRAGPYGYTF

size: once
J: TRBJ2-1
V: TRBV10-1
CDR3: CASSPGLAGVSSYNEQFF